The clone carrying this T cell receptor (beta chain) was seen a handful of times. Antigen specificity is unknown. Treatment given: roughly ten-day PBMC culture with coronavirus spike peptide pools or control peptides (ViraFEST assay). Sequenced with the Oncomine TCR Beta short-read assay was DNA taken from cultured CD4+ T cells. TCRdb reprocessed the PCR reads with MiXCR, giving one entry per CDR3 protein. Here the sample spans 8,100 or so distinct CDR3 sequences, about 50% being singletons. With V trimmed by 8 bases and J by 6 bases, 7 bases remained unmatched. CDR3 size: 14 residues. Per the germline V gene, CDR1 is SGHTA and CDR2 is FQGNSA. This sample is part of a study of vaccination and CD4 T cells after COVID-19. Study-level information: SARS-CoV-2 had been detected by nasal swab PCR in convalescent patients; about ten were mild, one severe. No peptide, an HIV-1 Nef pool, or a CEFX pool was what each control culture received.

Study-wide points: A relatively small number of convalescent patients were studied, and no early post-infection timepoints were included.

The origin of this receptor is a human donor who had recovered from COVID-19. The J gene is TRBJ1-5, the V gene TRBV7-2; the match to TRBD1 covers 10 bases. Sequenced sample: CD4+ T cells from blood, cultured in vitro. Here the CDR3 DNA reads TGTGCCAGCTCGGTGGACAGGGGGTCTCAGCCCCAGCATTTT. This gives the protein CASSVDRGSQPQHF.